This T cell receptor beta chain is drawn from a study of T cell responses to AZD1222 COVID-19 vaccine. This CDR3 comprises 17 residues. Germline CDR1 SGHTS, CDR2 YDEGEE. With V trimmed by 0 bases and J by 7 bases, 9 bases remained unmatched. Study conclusions and caveats: As reported, nearly half of all spike-specific TCRs target variant regions that are unmutated. The study found Spike-specific TCR breadth and depth rose after two AZD1222 doses. At 160-218 and 743-854, vaccine-associated CD4 TCRs were dominant, and they spanned spike. Mostly white British, mostly female donors; authors suggested clonal diversity may be underestimated.

Clones were read by immunoSEQ multiplex PCR, and TCRdb kept only the in-frame ones, dropping some. Of about 96,000 clones in the sample, approximately 90% were seen once. Comment on this clone: Its target is not known.

This TCR was recovered from an adult in good health. The specimen was peripheral blood, collected on day 0 of AZD1222 vaccination. The rearrangement links TRBV5-8 to TRBJ1-4; 10 nucleotides align to TRBD1. The DNA of the CDR3 is TGTGCCAGCAGCTTGGCCCAGATGAGGACAGGGGGTGAAAAACTGTTTTTT. It yields the protein CASSLAQMRTGGEKLFF. The variable domain in full, completed from reference TRBV5-8 and TRBJ1-4, reads EAGVTQSPTHLIKTRGQQATLRCSPISGHTSVYWYQQALGLGLQFLLWYDEGEERNRGNFPPRFSGRQFPNYSSELNVNALELEDSALYLCASSLAQMRTGGEKLFFGSGTQLSVL.